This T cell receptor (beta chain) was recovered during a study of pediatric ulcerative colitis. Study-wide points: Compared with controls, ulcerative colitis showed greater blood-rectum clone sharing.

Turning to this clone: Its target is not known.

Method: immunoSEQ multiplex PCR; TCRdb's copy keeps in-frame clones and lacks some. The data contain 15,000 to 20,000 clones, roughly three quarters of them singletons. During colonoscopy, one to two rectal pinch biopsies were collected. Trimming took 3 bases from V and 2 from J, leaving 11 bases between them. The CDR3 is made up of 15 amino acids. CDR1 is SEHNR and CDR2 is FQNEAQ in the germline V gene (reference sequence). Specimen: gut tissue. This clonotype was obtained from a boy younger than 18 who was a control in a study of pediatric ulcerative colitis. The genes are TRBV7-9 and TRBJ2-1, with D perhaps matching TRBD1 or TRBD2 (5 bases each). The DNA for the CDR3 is TGTGCCAGCAGCTTCTCAAGGGGAGCCTACAATGAGCAGTTCTTC. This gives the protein CASSFSRGAYNEQFF.